What follows are 26 T cell receptor beta chains derived from one specimen sequenced in a study of control samples from healthy donors and cancer patients. Assay: immunoSEQ multiplex PCR; the TCRdb copy retains only in-frame clones and omits some. The data show 40,000 to 60,000 clones, about 86% seen once. The sequencing sample was made of PBMCs. These receptors were collected from a woman in her forties or fifties with lung cancer.

This chain connects TRBV2 to TRBJ1-1; D remains unclear. The germline gives CDR1 SNHLY, CDR2 FYNNEI. CDR3 length: 13 residues. Trimming pared 5 bases from V and 1 base from J, leaving 8 bases between. This CDR3 reads CASSQGGNTEAFF. The CDR3 DNA follows: TGTGCCAGCAGTCAAGGCGGGAACACTGAAGCTTTCTTT.

The chain links TRBV4-1 to TRBJ2-3; TRBD2 matches 9 bases. The CDR3 extends over 16 amino acids. Germline lookup yields CDR1 MGHRA and CDR2 YSYEKL. The ends lost 0 bases at V and 5 bases at J; junction bases unmatched: 6. CDR3 sequence reads: CASSQDTGLAGDTQYF. CDR3 DNA: TGCGCCAGCAGCCAAGACACGGGACTAGCTGGAGATACGCAGTATTTT.

V is TRBV18 and J is TRBJ1-1, with 7 nucleotides matching TRBD1. The CDR3 contains 15 residues. V gave up 3 bases and J gave up 4 bases; unmatched junction bases: 8. Germline V CDR1 and CDR2: KGHSH, LQKENI. The CDR3 here is CASSPAGTAITEAFF. The CDR3 region has the DNA TGTGCCAGCTCACCGGCAGGGACAGCAATCACTGAAGCTTTCTTT. The whole variable domain, filled in from reference TRBV18 and TRBJ1-1, reads NAGVMQNPRHLVRRRGQEARLRCSPMKGHSHVYWYRQLPEEGLKFMVYLQKENIIDESGMPKERFSAEFPKEGPSILRIQQVVRGDSAAYFCASSPAGTAITEAFFGQGTRLTVV.

V usage is TRBV4-3 and J usage is TRBJ1-2; D not resolved. The CDR3 is 12 residues long. With 3 bases removed from V and 8 bases from J, the gap between germline ends came to 10 bases. Germline V gene lookup returns CDR1 LGHNA and CDR2 YSLEER. The CDR3 here is CASSHSDVGYTF. The CDR3 region has the DNA TGCGCCAGCAGCCATTCCGACGTCGGCTACACCTTC.

The gene calls are TRBV19 and TRBJ1-5; TRBD1 might be the D (5 bases). Trimming shortened V by 3 bases and J by 6 bases, and 15 bases separated the two germline ends. Germline lookup yields CDR1 LNHDA and CDR2 SQIVND (reference sequence). The CDR3 extends over 15 amino acids. CDR3 loop: CASSMTGVQVQPQHF. The CDR3 DNA reads TGTGCCAGTAGTATGACCGGGGTACAGGTTCAGCCCCAGCATTTT.

The J gene is TRBJ1-6, the V gene TRBV3-1 (or the pseudogene TRBV3-2), with D uncertain. The CDR3 sequence is 14 residues long. Germline V lookup: CDR1 LGHDT, CDR2 YNNKEL (reference sequence). V gave up 2 bases and J gave up 13 bases, with 15 bases separating them. The CDR3 spells CASSQSGVARPLHF. The CDR3, as DNA: TGTGCCAGCAGCCAAAGCGGGGTCGCAAGGCCCCTCCACTTT.

This chain connects TRBV27 to TRBJ2-5, with 9 positions matching TRBD1. Germline-derived CDR1 and CDR2 are MNHEY and SMNVEV (reference sequence). This CDR3 comprises 14 residues. V shed 4 bases and J 5 bases; nucleotides not matched to a gene: 5. CDR3 DNA sequence: TGTGCCAGCAGTTCGGACAGGGGTAGGGAGACCCAGTACTTC. Translated: CASSSDRGRETQYF.

The chain carries TRBV7-2 and TRBJ1-4; no reliable D call. The CDR3 contains 13 residues. Germline CDR1 is SGHTA and CDR2 is FQGNSA. Trimming removed 4 bases at V and 8 bases at J, with 11 bases between. CDR3 in amino acids: CASSWTLQEKLFF. The CDR3 nucleotides read TGTGCCAGCAGCTGGACCCTCCAGGAAAAACTGTTTTTT. Variable domain in full (rest from reference TRBV7-2 and TRBJ1-4): GAGVSQSPSNKVTEKGKDVELRCDPISGHTALYWYRQSLGQGLEFLIYFQGNSAPDKSGLPSDRFSAERTGGSVSTLTIQRTQQEDSAVYLCASSWTLQEKLFFGSGTQLSVL.

The V and J genes are TRBV7-8 and TRBJ1-4; TRBD1 might be the D (5 bases). The germline V gene encodes CDR1 SGHVS and CDR2 FQNEAQ. This CDR3 has 15 amino acids. With 7 bases removed from V and 5 bases from J, the gap between germline ends came to 17 bases. The CDR3 protein is CASTSGDFSNEKLFF. The DNA for the CDR3 is TGTGCCAGCACCTCCGGGGACTTCTCCAATGAAAAACTGTTTTTT.

The gene calls are TRBV7-3 and TRBJ2-2; 8 bases are a match to TRBD1. This CDR3 has 14 amino acids. The germline CDR1 and CDR2 sequences are SGHTA and FQGTGA. With 5 bases clipped from V and 4 bases from J, the junction kept 3 bases outside the gene matches. The CDR3, as DNA: TGTGCCAGCAGCGCGGACAGGGTCACCGGGGAGCTGTTTTTT. This codes for CASSADRVTGELFF.

The gene calls are TRBV7-2 and TRBJ2-7; TRBD2 matches at 15 bases. Looked up from germline, CDR1 is SGHTA and CDR2 is FQGNSA. With V trimmed by 5 bases and J by 5 bases, 4 bases remained unmatched. This CDR3 spans 15 amino acids. The CDR3 sequence is CASSGLAGGPHEQYF. The CDR3 DNA reads as TGTGCCAGCAGCGGACTAGCGGGGGGGCCTCACGAGCAGTACTTC.

The chain recombines TRBV4-1 with TRBJ1-6; 7 nucleotides agree with TRBD1. CDR1 and CDR2 (germline): MGHRA, YSYEKL. The ends lost 1 base at V and 10 bases at J; junction bases unmatched: 4. The length of the CDR3 is 14 residues. CDR3 sequence reads: CASSQGQGDSPLHF. The CDR3 DNA sequence: TGCGCCAGCAGCCAAGGGCAGGGGGACTCACCCCTCCACTTT.

The genes are TRBV19 and TRBJ2-5; either TRBD1 or TRBD2 may supply D (5 bases each). V lost 3 bases and J lost 0, with 11 bases in between. CDR3 size: 15 residues. Germline-derived CDR1 and CDR2 are LNHDA and SQIVND (reference sequence). The CDR3 DNA sequence: TGTGCCAGTAGTATGGGGGACCGACACCAAGAGACCCAGTACTTC. Its protein is CASSMGDRHQETQYF.

This sequence joins TRBV5-4 and TRBJ2-5, with 7 bases identical to TRBD2. CDR1 is SGHNT, CDR2 YYREEE, per germline (reference sequence). The CDR3 runs 14 residues. Losses at the gene ends were 4 bases for V and 3 bases for J; bases not matched to a gene: 6. The CDR3 is CASSLWEGEETQYF. CDR3 DNA: TGTGCCAGCAGCCTCTGGGAGGGAGAAGAGACCCAGTACTTC.

In this sample, this clone turned up once. The chain uses TRBV19 and TRBJ2-3; D perhaps matches TRBD1 (6 bases). Trimming took 0 bases from V and 5 from J, leaving 9 bases between them. The CDR3 consists of 14 residues. Per the germline V gene, CDR1 is LNHDA and CDR2 is SQIVND (reference sequence). In DNA, the CDR3 is TGTGCCAGTAGTATAGATGTACAGGGAGATACGCAGTATTTT. Translated: CASSIDVQGDTQYF.

V usage is TRBV24-1 and J usage is TRBJ2-1; D not resolved. Germline V gene sequence: CDR1 KGHDR, CDR2 SFDVKD. The V gene lost 4 bases and the J gene lost 5 bases, with 11 bases spanning the gap. The CDR3 extends over 14 amino acids. The CDR3 DNA follows: TGTGCCACCAGTGAATCTAAACCGGACAATGAGCAGTTCTTC. This codes for CATSESKPDNEQFF.

This clone was counted only a few times. V is TRBV9 and J is TRBJ2-6; unclear D gene. Per the germline V gene, CDR1 is SGDLS and CDR2 is YYNGEE. V was cut by 4 bases and J by 6 bases, with 14 bases left in between. The CDR3 extends over 15 amino acids. The chain's CDR3 is CASSPRNAEANVLTF. The DNA of the CDR3 is TGTGCCAGCAGCCCTCGGAATGCGGAGGCCAACGTCCTGACTTTC.

The chain carries TRBV11-3 and TRBJ1-1; D is unresolved. Trimming stripped 1 base from V and 0 bases from J, with 6 bases between. Germline CDR1 reads SGHNT; CDR2 reads YENEEA. The CDR3 sequence is 14 residues long. The CDR3 region has the DNA TGTGCCAGCAGCTTAGGCTCCCTGAACACTGAAGCTTTCTTT. Protein: CASSLGSLNTEAFF.

The rearrangement uses TRBV6-6 and TRBJ2-2; no firm D call. V gave up 6 bases and J gave up 10 bases, with 6 bases separating them. The CDR3 has 10 amino acids. The V gene's germline CDR1 is MNHNY and CDR2 SVGAGI (reference sequence). The CDR3 loop is CASSSEELFF. Written as DNA, the CDR3 is TGTGCCAGCAGCTCCGAGGAGCTGTTTTTT.

The CDR3 nucleotides read TGTGCCAGCTCCCGCGAACGGGGGCCGGGCTACACCTTC. Encoded protein: CASSRERGPGYTF. This rearrangement joins TRBV18 to TRBJ1-2, with D perhaps TRBD1 (6 bases). Germline assignment: CDR1 KGHSH and CDR2 LQKENI. V shed 6 bases and J shed 8 bases, with 16 bases lying between them. This CDR3 spans 13 amino acids.

V and J are TRBV5-5 and TRBJ1-2, with D perhaps matching TRBD1 (5 bases). With 6 bases removed from V and 5 bases from J, the gap between germline ends came to 20 bases. Germline assignment: CDR1 SGHKS and CDR2 YYEKEE (reference sequence). This CDR3 is 15 amino acids long. The CDR3 DNA sequence: TGTGCCAGCACCCTCACGGAGGGGATGGTTTATGGCTACACCTTC. This codes for CASTLTEGMVYGYTF.

The chain combines TRBV6-1 with TRBJ1-1; D may be TRBD1 (5 bases). Between the trimmed V and J ends, which lost 3 bases and 4 bases, there was a span of 15 bases. There are 15 residues in the CDR3. CDR1 is MNHNS and CDR2 is SASEGT in the germline V gene. The CDR3 spells CASSDPGRRGTEAFF. DNA of the CDR3: TGTGCCAGCAGTGACCCGGGACGCCGGGGCACTGAAGCTTTCTTT.

The chain links TRBV13 to TRBJ1-1; D uncertain. CDR1 and CDR2 from the germline V gene are PRHDT and FYEKMQ (reference sequence). This CDR3 is built from 17 residues. The V end was cut by 2 bases, the J end by 0 bases, with 16 bases between. CDR3 sequence: CASSLRVAGDMNTEAFF. For the CDR3, the DNA is TGTGCCAGCAGCTTAAGGGTGGCAGGCGACATGAACACTGAAGCTTTCTTT.

The chain has TRBV29-1 and TRBJ1-2; a weak D match, TRBD1 (5 bases). This CDR3 has 12 amino acids. Trimming shortened V by 6 bases and J by 5 bases, and 13 bases separated the two germline ends. Germline V gene sequence: CDR1 SQVTM, CDR2 ANQGSEA. DNA of the CDR3: TGCAGCGTAGGTGGGCAGGGATATGGCTACACCTTC. Its translation is CSVGGQGYGYTF.

This chain uses TRBV7-9 with TRBJ2-5, with TRBD1 identical over 10 bases. From germline, CDR1 is SEHNR and CDR2 FQNEAQ (reference sequence). The CDR3 length is 16 residues. After removal of 5 bases from V and 1 base from J, the junction contained 7 bases not matched to a gene. The CDR3 region has the DNA TGTGCCAGCAGCCCAGACAGGGGGCGAGGCCAAGAGACCCAGTACTTC. Translating it yields CASSPDRGRGQETQYF.

The chain has TRBV5-1 and TRBJ2-3; possibly TRBD1 for D (5 bases). Looked up from germline, CDR1 is SGHRS and CDR2 is YFSETQ. The V gene lost 3 bases and the J gene lost 3 bases, with 11 bases spanning the gap. The CDR3 loop spans 14 amino acids. DNA for the CDR3: TGCGCCAGCAGCTATAACAGGTGGACAGATACGCAGTATTTT. Amino acids: CASSYNRWTDTQYF.